This TCR beta chain originates from a study of blood T cell repertoires in COVID-19 (TCRdb year 2020). Context from the whole study: Samples covering the acute and convalescent phases of COVID-19 were provided by collaborators in the United States, Italy and Spain. The prospective study material was composed of cDNA or gDNA derived from T cells, B-cell-depleted T cells, or PBMCs. Deeply sampled blood TCRbeta repertoires from subjects exposed to, actively infected with, or recovered from COVID-19 were included in the dataset. The repertoires were released in a freely available public database intended as a resource for research on the immune response to SARS-CoV-2. The samples were drawn from two sources: the first 160 participants of the ongoing ImmuneRACE study, and 1,000 to 1,500 subjects contributed by 6 global collaborators. The sample metadata nearly always contained a de-identified subject ID, COVID-19 status, age in years and sex. Where HLA class I and class II types were available, the types were taken from metadata supplied by the sample provider, not from assay-based typing. Findings and caveats that apply to the study as a whole: How much clinical and demographic metadata was included differed by source and by participant, and the metadata was provided uncurated.

The CDR1 and CDR2 encoded by the germline V gene (reference sequence) are DFQATT and SNEGSKA. V is cut back by 3 bases and J by 7 bases, with 6 bases in the junction unmatched. Including the terminal cysteine and phenylalanine, the CDR3 comprises 16 residues. The entry retains the CDR3 DNA only, 48 bases that are in frame from base 1. For this clone: Its specific antigen is unknown. No base quality values were provided; no much bigger clone lies one nucleotide off.

TCRbeta CDR3 regions were amplified from genomic DNA by means of the immunoSEQ Assay, a bias-controlled multiplex PCR. The study's processing was this. Nucleated cell counts per sample were estimated from amplification of reference gene primers within the assay. To quantify the absolute abundance of each unique TCRbeta CDR3 rearrangement, sequence reads were collapsed and filtered. Productive Simpson clonality was computed per sample as the square root of Simpson's diversity index over productive rearrangements. TCRdb re-hosts the immuneACCESS table, in-frame sequences only. Its copies lack some clones; in the studies checked, an unresolved V gene accounts for under half of them, and the cause for the rest is not known. V and J calls and clone size are those listed in that table; D and trimming were worked out from the DNA. The sample table records 70,000 to 100,000 clones; roughly 72% of these occur just once. 20% to 25% of the sample is in the top ten clones.

Each collaborating institution followed its own protocols to collect whole blood in K2EDTA tubes. For TCRbeta analysis, collaborators shipped samples in one of three forms: frozen whole blood, isolated PBMCs, or DNA extracted from either of those sample types. The sequence derives from a woman aged 55-69 years in a cohort sampled during active or convalescent COVID-19. Here the chain combines TRBV20-1 and TRBJ2-2; TRBD2 lines up with 15 middle nucleotides. Sequencing was done on a sample of peripheral blood. The CDR3 region reads CSASGLAGGLSGELFF. The sequenced DNA: TGCAGTGCTAGTGGACTAGCGGGGGGGCTCAGCGGGGAGCTGTTTTTT.